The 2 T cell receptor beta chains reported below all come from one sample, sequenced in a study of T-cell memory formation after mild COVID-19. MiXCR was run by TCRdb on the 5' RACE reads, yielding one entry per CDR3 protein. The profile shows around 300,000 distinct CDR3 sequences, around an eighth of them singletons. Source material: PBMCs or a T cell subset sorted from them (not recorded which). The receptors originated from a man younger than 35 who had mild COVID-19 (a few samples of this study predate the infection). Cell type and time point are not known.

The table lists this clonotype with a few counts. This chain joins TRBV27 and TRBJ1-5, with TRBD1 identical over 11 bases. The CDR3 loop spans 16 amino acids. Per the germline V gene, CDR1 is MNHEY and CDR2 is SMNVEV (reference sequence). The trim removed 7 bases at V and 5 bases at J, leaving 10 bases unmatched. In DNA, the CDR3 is TGTGCCAGCACCCCACTGGGGACAGGGGGGGATCAGCCCCAGCATTTT. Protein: CASTPLGTGGDQPQHF.

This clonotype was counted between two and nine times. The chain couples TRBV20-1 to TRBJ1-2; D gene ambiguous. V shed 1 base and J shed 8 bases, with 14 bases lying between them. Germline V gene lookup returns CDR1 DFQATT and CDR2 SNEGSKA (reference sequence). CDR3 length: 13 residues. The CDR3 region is CSARVDGSGGYTF. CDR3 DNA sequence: TGCAGTGCTAGAGTGGACGGGTCTGGGGGCTACACCTTC.